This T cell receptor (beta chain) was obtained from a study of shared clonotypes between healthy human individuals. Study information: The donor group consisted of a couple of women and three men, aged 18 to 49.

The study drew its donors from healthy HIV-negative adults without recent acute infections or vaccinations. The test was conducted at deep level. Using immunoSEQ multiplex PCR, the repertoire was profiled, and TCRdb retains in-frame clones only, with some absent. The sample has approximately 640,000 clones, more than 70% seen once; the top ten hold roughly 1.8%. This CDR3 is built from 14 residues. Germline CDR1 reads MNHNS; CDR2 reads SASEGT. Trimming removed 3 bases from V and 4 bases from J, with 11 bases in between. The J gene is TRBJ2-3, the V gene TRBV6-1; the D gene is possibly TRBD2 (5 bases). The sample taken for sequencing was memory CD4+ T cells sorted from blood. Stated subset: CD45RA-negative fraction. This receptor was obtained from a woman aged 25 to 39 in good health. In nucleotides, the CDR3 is TGTGCCAGCAGTGAGAGGGTCCGCCCAGATACGCAGTATTTT. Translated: CASSERVRPDTQYF.